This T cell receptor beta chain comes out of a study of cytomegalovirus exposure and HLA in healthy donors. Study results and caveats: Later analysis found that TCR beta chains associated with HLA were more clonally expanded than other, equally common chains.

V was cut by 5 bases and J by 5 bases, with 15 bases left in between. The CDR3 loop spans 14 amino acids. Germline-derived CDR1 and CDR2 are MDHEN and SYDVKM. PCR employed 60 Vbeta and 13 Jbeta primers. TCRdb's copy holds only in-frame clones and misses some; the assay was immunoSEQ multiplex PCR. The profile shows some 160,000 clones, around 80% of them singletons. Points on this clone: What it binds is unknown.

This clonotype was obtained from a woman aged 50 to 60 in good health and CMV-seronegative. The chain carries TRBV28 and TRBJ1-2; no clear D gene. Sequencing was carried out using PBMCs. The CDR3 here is CASSDYPTEYGYTF. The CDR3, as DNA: TGTGCCAGCAGTGACTACCCGACGGAGTATGGCTACACCTTC.